This T cell receptor beta chain was obtained from a study of blood T cell repertoires in COVID-19. Study background: Samples taken during acute and convalescent COVID-19 were collected in the United States, Italy and Spain. PBMCs, B-cell-depleted T cells, or T cells were the source of the cDNA or gDNA that made up the material.

Sequencing was performed with immunoSEQ multiplex PCR; in TCRdb, only in-frame clones are kept and a portion is missing. The sample holds 150,000 to 200,000 clones, approximately 86% seen once. CDR3 length: 12 amino acids. The ends lost 5 bases at V and 5 bases at J; junction bases unmatched: 3. Germline V gene lookup returns CDR1 SGHNT and CDR2 YYREEE (reference sequence). Sequences were obtained from peripheral blood. This clonotype was sampled from a woman aged 80 or over in a cohort sampled during active or convalescent COVID-19. The V gene is TRBV5-4, the J gene TRBJ2-5; 7 bases match TRBD2. The CDR3 DNA reads as TGTGCCAGCAGTTGGGAGGGGGAGACCCAGTACTTC. Its protein product is CASSWEGETQYF.